Listed below are T cell receptor beta chains from one sample, sequenced in a study of identical twins. TCRdb reprocessed the 5' RACE reads with MiXCR, giving one entry per CDR3 protein. The table includes approximately 150,000 distinct CDR3 sequences, 3% to 4% detected once. Sequencing was carried out using memory T cells sorted from blood. The origin of the receptors is a man aged 18 to 29 in good health. Each CDR3 is given with its conserved first and last residue. The order of the fields is V gene, D gene, J gene, clone size, CDR3 protein, CDR3 DNA. A D gene is named only where the DNA matches it firmly. Clone sizes are given selectively: once, few, many, or a class where the clone is expanded.

V gene: TRBV7-2; D gene: NA; J gene: TRBJ1-6; clone size: many; CDR3 protein: CASSLDLTGSPLHF; CDR3 DNA: TGTGCCAGCAGCTTAGATTTGACGGGGTCACCCCTCCACTTT
V gene: TRBV12-3/TRBV12-4; D gene: TRBD1; J gene: TRBJ1-1; clone size: many; CDR3 protein: CASSSGTVNTEAFF; CDR3 DNA: TGTGCCAGCAGTAGCGGGACAGTGAACACTGAAGCTTTCTTT
V gene: TRBV11-2; D gene: NA; J gene: TRBJ1-5; clone size: many; CDR3 protein: CASSLAGVQGQPQHF; CDR3 DNA: TGTGCCAGCAGCTTAGCAGGGGTTCAGGGTCAGCCCCAGCATTTT
V gene: TRBV5-1; D gene: TRBD2; J gene: TRBJ2-2; clone size: many; CDR3 protein: CASSLEGLAGVLNTGELFF; CDR3 DNA: TGCGCCAGCAGCTTGGAGGGACTAGCGGGAGTTTTAAACACCGGGGAGCTGTTTTTT
V gene: TRBV7-2; D gene: TRBD1; J gene: TRBJ1-4; clone size: few; CDR3 protein: CASQQGQQNEKLFF; CDR3 DNA: TGTGCCAGCCAACAGGGACAGCAGAATGAAAAACTGTTTTTT
V gene: TRBV4-3; D gene: TRBD2; J gene: TRBJ2-3; clone size: many; CDR3 protein: CASSQDLLAGGRDTQYF; CDR3 DNA: TGCGCCAGCAGCCAAGACCTACTAGCGGGAGGGCGAGATACGCAGTATTTT
V gene: TRBV7-8; D gene: TRBD1; J gene: TRBJ2-5; clone size: NA; CDR3 protein: CASSSRTGVLETQYF; CDR3 DNA: TGTGCCAGCAGCTCCCGGACAGGGGTTTTAGAGACCCAGTACTTC
V gene: TRBV18; D gene: NA; J gene: TRBJ2-1; clone size: many; CDR3 protein: CASSPRELNNEQFF; CDR3 DNA: TGTGCCAGCTCACCACGGGAACTTAACAATGAGCAGTTCTTC
V gene: TRBV20-1; D gene: NA; J gene: TRBJ2-1; clone size: many; CDR3 protein: CSAPTGGYNEQFF; CDR3 DNA: TGCAGTGCTCCTACCGGGGGCTACAATGAGCAGTTCTTC
V gene: TRBV30; D gene: NA; J gene: TRBJ2-2; clone size: many; CDR3 protein: CAWASRVNTGELFF; CDR3 DNA: TGTGCCTGGGCCAGCAGGGTAAACACCGGGGAGCTGTTTTTT
V gene: TRBV7-2; D gene: TRBD1; J gene: TRBJ2-5; clone size: many; CDR3 protein: CASSPYGTGGVRETQYF; CDR3 DNA: TGTGCCAGCAGCCCGTACGGGACAGGGGGCGTAAGGGAGACCCAGTACTTC
V gene: TRBV12-3/TRBV12-4; D gene: TRBD2; J gene: TRBJ2-1; clone size: many; CDR3 protein: CASSPYRGDGYNEQFF; CDR3 DNA: TGTGCCAGCAGTCCTTATCGGGGGGACGGTTACAATGAGCAGTTCTTC
V gene: TRBV6-1; D gene: TRBD1; J gene: TRBJ2-2; clone size: many; CDR3 protein: CASRTGIESGELFF; CDR3 DNA: TGTGCCAGCAGGACAGGGATTGAATCCGGGGAGCTGTTTTTT
V gene: TRBV20-1; D gene: NA; J gene: TRBJ1-1; clone size: many; CDR3 protein: CSARDMNTEAFF; CDR3 DNA: TGCAGTGCTAGAGATATGAACACTGAAGCTTTCTTT
V gene: TRBV6-1; D gene: NA; J gene: TRBJ1-5; clone size: many; CDR3 protein: CASSEQGPQPQHF; CDR3 DNA: TGTGCCAGCAGTGAACAGGGGCCTCAGCCCCAGCATTTT
V gene: TRBV25-1; D gene: NA; J gene: TRBJ1-1; clone size: many; CDR3 protein: CASGWMNTEAFF; CDR3 DNA: TGTGCCAGCGGCTGGATGAACACTGAAGCTTTCTTT
V gene: TRBV7-9; D gene: NA; J gene: TRBJ1-2; clone size: many; CDR3 protein: CASSLETDPANYGYTF; CDR3 DNA: TGTGCCAGCAGCTTAGAGACAGACCCAGCTAACTATGGCTACACCTTC
V gene: TRBV20-1; D gene: TRBD2; J gene: TRBJ2-5; clone size: many; CDR3 protein: CSARDWGLAGETQYF; CDR3 DNA: TGCAGTGCTAGAGATTGGGGACTAGCGGGAGAGACCCAGTACTTC
V gene: TRBV6-1; D gene: NA; J gene: TRBJ2-6; clone size: few; CDR3 protein: CASRLQASGANVLTF; CDR3 DNA: TGTGCCAGCAGGCTCCAGGCCTCTGGGGCCAACGTCCTGACTTTC
V gene: TRBV25-1; D gene: TRBD1; J gene: TRBJ2-7; clone size: many; CDR3 protein: CASSDAQGGYEQYF; CDR3 DNA: TGTGCCAGCAGTGACGCACAGGGGGGCTACGAGCAGTACTTC
V gene: TRBV5-6; D gene: NA; J gene: TRBJ1-5; clone size: many; CDR3 protein: CASESKGGNQPQHF; CDR3 DNA: TGTGCCAGCGAATCCAAAGGGGGGAATCAGCCCCAGCATTTT
V gene: TRBV5-5; D gene: NA; J gene: TRBJ1-2; clone size: many; CDR3 protein: CASSSADLAYGYTF; CDR3 DNA: TGTGCCAGCAGCTCCGCAGACCTGGCCTATGGCTACACCTTC
V gene: TRBV2; D gene: TRBD1; J gene: TRBJ2-3; clone size: many; CDR3 protein: CARRQGSTDTQYF; CDR3 DNA: TGTGCCAGACGACAGGGCAGCACAGATACGCAGTATTTT
V gene: TRBV14; D gene: NA; J gene: TRBJ2-1; clone size: NA; CDR3 protein: CASSHTLEDMNEQFF; CDR3 DNA: TGTGCCAGCAGCCACACACTAGAGGATATGAATGAGCAGTTCTTC
V gene: TRBV9; D gene: TRBD2; J gene: TRBJ2-2; clone size: many; CDR3 protein: CASSTRTSGRAGTGELFF; CDR3 DNA: TGTGCCAGCAGCACCCGGACTAGCGGGAGGGCGGGAACCGGGGAGCTGTTTTTT
V gene: TRBV3-1; D gene: NA; J gene: TRBJ1-1; clone size: many; CDR3 protein: CASSQGTANTEAFF; CDR3 DNA: TGTGCCAGCAGCCAAGGGACGGCGAACACTGAAGCTTTCTTT
V gene: TRBV28; D gene: NA; J gene: TRBJ1-5; clone size: many; CDR3 protein: CASKIENQPQHF; CDR3 DNA: TGTGCCAGCAAAATAGAGAATCAGCCCCAGCATTTT
V gene: TRBV18; D gene: NA; J gene: TRBJ2-2; clone size: many; CDR3 protein: CASSEYRTNTGELFF; CDR3 DNA: TGTGCCAGCTCGGAGTACCGGACGAACACCGGGGAGCTGTTTTTT
V gene: TRBV6-1; D gene: NA; J gene: TRBJ2-2; clone size: NA; CDR3 protein: CASSPLVGTGELFF; CDR3 DNA: TGTGCCAGCAGCCCCTTGGTTGGTACCGGGGAGCTGTTTTTT
V gene: TRBV15; D gene: NA; J gene: TRBJ2-2; clone size: many; CDR3 protein: CATSNAGLNTGELFF; CDR3 DNA: TGTGCCACCAGCAATGCGGGCCTGAACACCGGGGAGCTGTTTTTT
V gene: TRBV19; D gene: NA; J gene: TRBJ2-1; clone size: few; CDR3 protein: CASNNRVGEQFF; CDR3 DNA: TGTGCCAGTAATAACAGGGTCGGTGAGCAGTTCTTC
V gene: TRBV6-5; D gene: NA; J gene: TRBJ1-1; clone size: few; CDR3 protein: CASSYRGEDTEAFF; CDR3 DNA: TGTGCCAGCAGTTACAGGGGGGAGGATACTGAAGCTTTCTTT
V gene: TRBV7-8; D gene: TRBD1; J gene: TRBJ2-2; clone size: many; CDR3 protein: CASRDRGRTGELFF; CDR3 DNA: TGTGCCAGCCGGGACAGGGGGCGCACCGGGGAGCTGTTTTTT
V gene: TRBV5-5; D gene: NA; J gene: TRBJ2-7; clone size: many; CDR3 protein: CASSLSESYEQYF; CDR3 DNA: TGTGCCAGCAGCTTGTCGGAATCCTACGAGCAGTACTTC
V gene: TRBV19; D gene: NA; J gene: TRBJ2-1; clone size: NA; CDR3 protein: CASSSLTGYNEQFF; CDR3 DNA: TGTGCCAGTAGTAGTCTAACGGGCTACAATGAGCAGTTCTTC
V gene: TRBV20-1; D gene: NA; J gene: TRBJ2-5; clone size: many; CDR3 protein: CSADGARAEKTQYF; CDR3 DNA: TGCAGTGCTGATGGTGCGCGGGCGGAAAAGACCCAGTACTTC
V gene: TRBV7-9; D gene: TRBD1; J gene: TRBJ1-2; clone size: few; CDR3 protein: CASSLLGTGGDGYTF; CDR3 DNA: TGTGCCAGCAGCTTACTCGGGACAGGAGGAGACGGCTACACCTTC
V gene: TRBV20-1; D gene: NA; J gene: TRBJ1-5; clone size: few; CDR3 protein: CSATGQPLDQPQHF; CDR3 DNA: TGCAGTGCTACGGGACAACCTTTGGATCAGCCCCAGCATTTT
V gene: TRBV20-1; D gene: NA; J gene: TRBJ1-2; clone size: many; CDR3 protein: CSARWGDGYTF; CDR3 DNA: TGCAGTGCTAGATGGGGAGATGGCTACACCTTC
V gene: TRBV4-3; D gene: NA; J gene: TRBJ1-5; clone size: many; CDR3 protein: CASSPNTGSEPQHF; CDR3 DNA: TGCGCCAGCAGCCCCAACACAGGCTCGGAGCCCCAGCATTTT
V gene: TRBV25-1; D gene: NA; J gene: TRBJ2-7; clone size: many; CDR3 protein: CASKPSGNIYEQYF; CDR3 DNA: TGTGCCAGTAAACCTTCCGGCAACATCTACGAGCAGTACTTC
V gene: TRBV6-5; D gene: NA; J gene: TRBJ2-6; clone size: many; CDR3 protein: CASTYWQGGSSGANVLTF; CDR3 DNA: TGTGCCAGCACTTACTGGCAGGGTGGGAGCTCTGGGGCCAACGTCCTGACTTTC
V gene: TRBV5-1; D gene: NA; J gene: TRBJ2-1; clone size: NA; CDR3 protein: CASRLGPPYNEQFF; CDR3 DNA: TGCGCCAGCAGGCTAGGGCCGCCTTACAATGAGCAGTTCTTC
V gene: TRBV5-1; D gene: TRBD2; J gene: TRBJ2-4; clone size: many; CDR3 protein: CASSSTSSQPIIQYF; CDR3 DNA: TGCGCCAGCAGCTCGACTAGCTCCCAGCCAATCATTCAGTACTTC
V gene: TRBV3-1; D gene: TRBD1; J gene: TRBJ1-1; clone size: few; CDR3 protein: CASSRRQGAGAEAFF; CDR3 DNA: TGTGCCAGCAGCCGAAGACAGGGGGCTGGGGCTGAAGCTTTCTTT
V gene: TRBV24-1; D gene: TRBD2; J gene: TRBJ2-7; clone size: NA; CDR3 protein: CATSVAGGRNEQYF; CDR3 DNA: TGTGCCACCAGTGTTGCGGGAGGGCGAAACGAGCAGTACTTC
V gene: TRBV30; D gene: NA; J gene: TRBJ1-1; clone size: NA; CDR3 protein: CAWGPWGKTEAFF; CDR3 DNA: TGTGCCTGGGGACCATGGGGGAAAACTGAAGCTTTCTTT
V gene: TRBV29-1; D gene: NA; J gene: TRBJ2-1; clone size: many; CDR3 protein: CSVEGRGTYNEQFF; CDR3 DNA: TGCAGCGTTGAAGGGCGTGGGACCTACAATGAGCAGTTCTTC
V gene: TRBV27; D gene: NA; J gene: TRBJ1-1; clone size: NA; CDR3 protein: CASSSDRKIEAFF; CDR3 DNA: TGTGCCAGCAGTTCCGACCGTAAAATCGAAGCTTTCTTT
V gene: TRBV6-1; D gene: NA; J gene: TRBJ1-3; clone size: many; CDR3 protein: CASKFRRGHSGNTIYF; CDR3 DNA: TGTGCCAGCAAATTCAGGAGGGGCCACTCTGGAAACACCATATATTTT
V gene: TRBV6-5; D gene: TRBD2; J gene: TRBJ2-6; clone size: few; CDR3 protein: CASSYSSGRGPTVLTF; CDR3 DNA: TGTGCCAGCAGTTACTCTAGCGGGAGGGGTCCCACCGTCCTGACTTTC
V gene: TRBV10-3; D gene: NA; J gene: TRBJ2-5; clone size: many; CDR3 protein: CAITSDSRETQYF; CDR3 DNA: TGTGCCATCACTTCGGACAGTCGGGAGACCCAGTACTTC
V gene: TRBV27; D gene: NA; J gene: TRBJ1-5; clone size: many; CDR3 protein: CASRKGTTPNQPQHF; CDR3 DNA: TGTGCCAGCAGAAAGGGGACCACACCCAATCAGCCCCAGCATTTT
V gene: TRBV9; D gene: TRBD1; J gene: TRBJ2-5; clone size: many; CDR3 protein: CASSLYTGGRETQYF; CDR3 DNA: TGTGCCAGCAGCTTGTATACAGGGGGCCGAGAGACCCAGTACTTC
V gene: TRBV9; D gene: TRBD2; J gene: TRBJ2-1; clone size: many; CDR3 protein: CASSETSGSNEQFF; CDR3 DNA: TGTGCCAGCAGCGAGACTAGCGGGAGTAATGAGCAGTTCTTC
V gene: TRBV4-3; D gene: TRBD1; J gene: TRBJ2-4; clone size: NA; CDR3 protein: CASSQVWGQGENIQYF; CDR3 DNA: TGCGCCAGCAGCCAAGTCTGGGGACAGGGGGAAAACATTCAGTACTTC
V gene: TRBV7-2; D gene: NA; J gene: TRBJ2-7; clone size: many; CDR3 protein: CASSLAGGSSHEQYF; CDR3 DNA: TGTGCCAGCAGCTTAGCGGGCGGATCGAGCCACGAGCAGTACTTC
V gene: TRBV21-1; D gene: NA; J gene: TRBJ2-2; clone size: many; CDR3 protein: CAAPQGLRVAGELFF; CDR3 DNA: TGTGCCGCTCCGCAGGGACTTCGGGTTGCCGGGGAGCTGTTTTTT
V gene: TRBV5-1; D gene: NA; J gene: TRBJ2-3; clone size: many; CDR3 protein: CASSPIPDADTQYF; CDR3 DNA: TGCGCCAGCAGCCCCATCCCTGACGCAGATACGCAGTATTTT
V gene: TRBV5-1; D gene: NA; J gene: TRBJ1-5; clone size: many; CDR3 protein: CASRDGSGQPQHF; CDR3 DNA: TGCGCCAGCCGGGACGGTTCAGGACAGCCCCAGCATTTT